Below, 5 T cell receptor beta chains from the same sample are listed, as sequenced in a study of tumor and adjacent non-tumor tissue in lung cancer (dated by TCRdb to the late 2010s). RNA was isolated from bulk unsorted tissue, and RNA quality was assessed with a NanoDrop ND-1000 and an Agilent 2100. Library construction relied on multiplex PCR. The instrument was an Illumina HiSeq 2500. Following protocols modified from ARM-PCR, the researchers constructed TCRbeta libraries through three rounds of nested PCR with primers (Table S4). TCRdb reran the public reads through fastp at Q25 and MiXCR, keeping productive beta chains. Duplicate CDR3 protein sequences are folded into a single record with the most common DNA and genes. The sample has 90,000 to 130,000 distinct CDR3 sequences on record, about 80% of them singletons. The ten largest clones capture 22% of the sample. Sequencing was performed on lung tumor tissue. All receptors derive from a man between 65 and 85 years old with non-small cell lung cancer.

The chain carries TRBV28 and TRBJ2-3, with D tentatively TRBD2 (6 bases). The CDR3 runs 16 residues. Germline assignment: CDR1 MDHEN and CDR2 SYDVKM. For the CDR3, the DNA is TGTGCTAGCGGTTTCTCCAGTGGGAGAGGAACAGATACGCAGTATTTT. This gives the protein CASGFSSGRGTDTQYF.

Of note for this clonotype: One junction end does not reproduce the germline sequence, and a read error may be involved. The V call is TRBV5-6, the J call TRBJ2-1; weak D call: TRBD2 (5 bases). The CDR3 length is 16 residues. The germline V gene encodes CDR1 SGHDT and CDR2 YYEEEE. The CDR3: CASNLGFRGSYNEQFF. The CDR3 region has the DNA TGTGCCAGCAACTTGGGATTCCGGGGTTCCTACAATGAGCAGTTCTTC.

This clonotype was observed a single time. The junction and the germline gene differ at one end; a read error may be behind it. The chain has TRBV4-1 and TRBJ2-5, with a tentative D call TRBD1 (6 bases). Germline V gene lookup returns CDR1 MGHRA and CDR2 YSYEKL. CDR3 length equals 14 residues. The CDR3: CVSSQQWGQETLYF. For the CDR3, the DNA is TGCGTCAGCAGCCAACAGTGGGGGCAGGAGACCCTGTATTTC.

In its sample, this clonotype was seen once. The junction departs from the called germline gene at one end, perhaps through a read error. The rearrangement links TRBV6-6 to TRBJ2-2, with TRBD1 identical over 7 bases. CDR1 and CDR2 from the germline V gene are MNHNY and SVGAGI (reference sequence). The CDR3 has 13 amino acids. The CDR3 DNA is TGTGCCAGCAGTTACCCCGGCACAGGGGATCTGTTTTTT. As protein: CASSYPGTGDLFF.

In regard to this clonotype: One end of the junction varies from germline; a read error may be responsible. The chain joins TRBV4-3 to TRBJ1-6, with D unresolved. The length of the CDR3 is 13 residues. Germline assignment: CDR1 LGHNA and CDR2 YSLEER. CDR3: CASGQEVNSLLHF. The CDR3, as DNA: TGCGCCAGCGGCCAAGAAGTTAATTCACTCCTCCACTTT.